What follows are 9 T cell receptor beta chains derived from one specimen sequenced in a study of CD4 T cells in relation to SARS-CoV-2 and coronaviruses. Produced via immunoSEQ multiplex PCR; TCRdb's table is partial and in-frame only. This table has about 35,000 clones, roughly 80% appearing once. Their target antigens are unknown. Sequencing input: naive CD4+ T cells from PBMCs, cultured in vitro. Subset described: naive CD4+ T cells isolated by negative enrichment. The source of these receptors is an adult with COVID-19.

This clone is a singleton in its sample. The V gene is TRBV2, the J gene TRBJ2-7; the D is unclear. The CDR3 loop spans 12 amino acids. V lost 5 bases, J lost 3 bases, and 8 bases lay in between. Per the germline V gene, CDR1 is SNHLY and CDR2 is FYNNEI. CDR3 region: CASSLSVYEQYF. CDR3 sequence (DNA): TGTGCCAGCAGTTTAAGCGTCTACGAGCAGTACTTC.

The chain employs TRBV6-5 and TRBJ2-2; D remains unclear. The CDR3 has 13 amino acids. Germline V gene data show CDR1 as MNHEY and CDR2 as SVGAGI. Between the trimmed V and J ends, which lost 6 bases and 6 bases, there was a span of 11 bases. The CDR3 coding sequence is TGTGCCAGCAGACCCGGGTTGGCCGGGGAGCTGTTTTTT. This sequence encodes CASRPGLAGELFF.

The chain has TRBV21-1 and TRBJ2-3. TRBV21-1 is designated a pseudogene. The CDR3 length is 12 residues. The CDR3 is CASSKVSGWQYF. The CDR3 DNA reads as TGTGCCAGCAGCAAAGTCTCCGGCTGGCAGTATTTT.

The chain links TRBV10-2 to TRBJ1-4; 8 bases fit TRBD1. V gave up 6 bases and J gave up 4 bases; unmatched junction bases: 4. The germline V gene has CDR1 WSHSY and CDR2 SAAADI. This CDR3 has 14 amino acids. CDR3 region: CASSAGQVNEKLFF. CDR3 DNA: TGCGCCAGCAGCGCGGGACAGGTTAATGAAAAACTGTTTTTT.

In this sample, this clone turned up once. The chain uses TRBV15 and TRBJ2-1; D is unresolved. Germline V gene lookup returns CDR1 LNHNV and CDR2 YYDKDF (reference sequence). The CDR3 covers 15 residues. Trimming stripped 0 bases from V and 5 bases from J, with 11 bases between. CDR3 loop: CATSRDPHGNNEQFF. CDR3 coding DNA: TGTGCCACCAGCAGAGATCCCCACGGTAACAATGAGCAGTTCTTC.

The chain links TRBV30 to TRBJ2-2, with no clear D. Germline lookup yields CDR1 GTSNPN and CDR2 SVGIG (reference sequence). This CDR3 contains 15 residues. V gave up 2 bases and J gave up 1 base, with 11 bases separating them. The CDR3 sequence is CAWSRPVLNTGELFF. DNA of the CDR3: TGTGCCTGGAGTCGCCCCGTCCTGAACACCGGGGAGCTGTTTTTT.

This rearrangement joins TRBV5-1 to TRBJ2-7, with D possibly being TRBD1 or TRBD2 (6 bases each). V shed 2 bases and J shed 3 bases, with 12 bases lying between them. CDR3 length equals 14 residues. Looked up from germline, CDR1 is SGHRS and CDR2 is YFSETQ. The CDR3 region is CASSFRGDGYEQYF. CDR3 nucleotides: TGCGCCAGCAGCTTTAGGGGGGACGGCTACGAGCAGTACTTC.

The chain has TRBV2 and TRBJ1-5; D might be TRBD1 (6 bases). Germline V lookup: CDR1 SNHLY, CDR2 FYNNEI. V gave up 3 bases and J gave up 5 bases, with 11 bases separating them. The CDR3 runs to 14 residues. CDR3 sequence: CASSDGPGDQPQHF. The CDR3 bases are TGTGCCAGCAGTGATGGTCCAGGGGATCAGCCCCAGCATTTT.

CDR3 in amino acids: CASSLGGGADTQYF. DNA for the CDR3: TGTGCCAGCAGCTTGGGAGGGGGCGCAGATACGCAGTATTTT. The chain joins TRBV5-4 to TRBJ2-3; 7 bases fit TRBD1. The CDR3 runs to 14 residues. Per germline, CDR1 SGHNT and CDR2 YYREEE (reference sequence). With 0 bases clipped from V and 4 bases from J, the junction kept 2 bases outside the gene matches. The full variable domain, completed using reference TRBV5-4 and TRBJ2-3, is ETGVTQSPTHLIKTRGQQVTLRCSSQSGHNTVSWYQQALGQGPQFIFQYYREEENGRGNFPPRFSGLQFPNYSSELNVNALELDDSALYLCASSLGGGADTQYFGPGTRLTVL.